The T cell receptor beta chain described here comes from a study of blood T cell repertoires in COVID-19 (TCRdb year 2020). With respect to the entire study: Samples from collaborators originated in the United States, Italy and Spain and spanned both the acute and convalescent phases of COVID-19. The prospective study material was composed of cDNA or gDNA derived from T cells, B-cell-depleted T cells, or PBMCs. Subjects who had been exposed to COVID-19, were actively infected with it, or had recovered from it provided the deeply sampled blood TCRbeta repertoires that made up the dataset. The repertoires were released in a freely available public database intended as a resource for research on the immune response to SARS-CoV-2. The samples were drawn from two sources: the first 160 participants of the ongoing ImmuneRACE study, and over 950 subjects contributed by 6 global collaborators. The sample metadata nearly always contained a de-identified subject ID, COVID-19 status, age in years and sex. Where available, HLA class I and class II types were taken from metadata supplied by the sample provider and were not determined by assay-based typing. Findings and caveats that apply to the study as a whole: The amount of clinical and demographic metadata varied by source and participant and was provided uncurated.

TCRbeta CDR3 regions were amplified from genomic DNA using the immunoSEQ Assay, a bias-controlled multiplex PCR. The study's processing was this. Nucleated cell counts per sample were estimated from amplification of reference gene primers within the assay. To quantify the absolute abundance of each unique TCRbeta CDR3 rearrangement, sequence reads were collapsed and filtered. For each sample, productive Simpson clonality was calculated by taking the square root of Simpson's diversity index across productive rearrangements. TCRdb stores this immuneACCESS table with in-frame sequences only. Part of the clones is absent; in the studies checked, under half of the shortfall reflects unresolved V genes, and no reason is known for the rest. V, J and clone size are those of that table, while D and trimming were read from the DNA. The sample profile shows about 150,000 clones; about 73% of them were found once. Roughly 1.5% of the sample goes to the ten largest clones.

On this clone itself: The antigen it recognizes is unknown. One base away there is no much larger clone; base qualities are not given.

Whole blood was collected in K2EDTA tubes by collaborating institutions according to the institutions' own protocols. For TCRbeta analysis, collaborators shipped samples in one of three forms: frozen whole blood, isolated PBMCs, or DNA extracted from either of those sample types. Trimming removed 0 bases from V and 2 bases from J, leaving 9 bases between the germline ends. The CDR3 contains 15 residues, cysteine and phenylalanine counted. CDR3 DNA is the only sequence kept; it has 45 bases, read in frame from the first base. As encoded in the germline V gene (reference sequence), CDR1 is WNHNN while CDR2 is SYGVQD.

Recombination connected TRBV10-1 to TRBJ2-3, with TRBD2 perhaps the D gene, on 5 matching bases. The origin of this receptor is a man older than 75 with acute or convalescent COVID-19. Sample: peripheral blood. The nucleotides are TGCGCCAGCAGTGAGTCCCCTAGCATCACAGATACGCAGTATTTT. It specifies CASSESPSITDTQYF.